One TCR beta chain is described in this entry. V dropped 7 bases and J dropped 8; count of bases not matched to a gene: 9. The CDR3 is 15 residues long. Germline V lookup: CDR1 MNHEY, CDR2 SVGAGI. The record originates from a study of T cell responses to AZD1222 COVID-19 vaccine. Sequencing used immunoSEQ multiplex PCR; TCRdb keeps in-frame clones, though not all of them. The repertoire includes 150,000 to 190,000 clones, more than 85% of them detected once, and approximately 6.6% sits in the top ten. The V call is TRBV6-5, the J call TRBJ2-1; 12 nucleotides match TRBD2. The input for sequencing was peripheral blood, taken after recovery from COVID-19. The source of this sequence is an adult who had recovered from COVID-19. As DNA, the CDR3 is TGTGCCAGCACCTATCTAGCGGGAGGGCCTGATGAGCAGTTCTTC. It yields the protein CASTYLAGGPDEQFF.